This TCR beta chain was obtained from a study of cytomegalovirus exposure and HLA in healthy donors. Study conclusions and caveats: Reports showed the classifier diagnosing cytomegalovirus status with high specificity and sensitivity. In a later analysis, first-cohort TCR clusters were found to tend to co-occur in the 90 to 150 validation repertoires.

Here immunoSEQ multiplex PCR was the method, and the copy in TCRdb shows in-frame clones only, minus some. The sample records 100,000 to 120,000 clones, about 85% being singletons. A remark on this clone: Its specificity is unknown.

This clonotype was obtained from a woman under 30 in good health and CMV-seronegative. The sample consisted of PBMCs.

In DNA, the CDR3 is TGTGCCAGCAGTCCCCAGGGGAACTATGGCTACACCTTC. Its translation: CASSPQGNYGYTF. This chain connects TRBV28 to TRBJ1-2, with D perhaps TRBD1 (6 bases). With 5 bases removed from V and 2 bases from J, the gap between germline ends came to 9 bases. Germline CDR1 and CDR2: MDHEN and SYDVKM. CDR3 length: 13 residues.